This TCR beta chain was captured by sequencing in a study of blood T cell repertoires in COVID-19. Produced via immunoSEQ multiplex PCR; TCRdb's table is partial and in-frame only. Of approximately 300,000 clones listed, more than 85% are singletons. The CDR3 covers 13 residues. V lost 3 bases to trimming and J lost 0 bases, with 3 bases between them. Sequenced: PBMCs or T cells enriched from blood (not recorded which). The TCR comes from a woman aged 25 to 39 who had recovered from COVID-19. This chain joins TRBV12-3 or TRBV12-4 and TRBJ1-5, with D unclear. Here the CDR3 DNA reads TGTGCCAGCAGTTTCAATAGCAATCAGCCCCAGCATTTT. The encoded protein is CASSFNSNQPQHF.